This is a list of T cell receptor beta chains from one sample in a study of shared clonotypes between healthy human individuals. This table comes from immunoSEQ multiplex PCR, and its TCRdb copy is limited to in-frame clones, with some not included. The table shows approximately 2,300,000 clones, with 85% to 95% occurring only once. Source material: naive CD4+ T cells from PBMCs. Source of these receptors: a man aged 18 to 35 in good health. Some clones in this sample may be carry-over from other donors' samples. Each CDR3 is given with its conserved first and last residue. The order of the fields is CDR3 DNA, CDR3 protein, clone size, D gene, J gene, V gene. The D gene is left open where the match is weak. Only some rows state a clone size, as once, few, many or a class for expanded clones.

DNA: TGCGCCAGCAGCTTGAGCGGGGGGCGCAATGAGCAGTTCTTC
CDR3: CASSLSGGRNEQFF
size: once
D: TRBD2
J: TRBJ2-1
V: TRBV5-1

DNA: TGTGCCAGCAGTTTAAGGGACACAGGTCGGGGGCGCAACGAGCAGTACTTC
CDR3: CASSLRDTGRGRNEQYF
size: NA
D: NA
J: TRBJ2-7
V: TRBV27

DNA: TGCGCCAGCAGTGGCAGGGTGACCGGGTTCCTCAATGAGCAGTTCTTC
CDR3: CASSGRVTGFLNEQFF
size: NA
D: NA
J: TRBJ2-1
V: TRBV10-1

DNA: TGCAGCGTGGGCGGGGTGTACAATGAGCAGTTCTTC
CDR3: CSVGGVYNEQFF
size: NA
D: NA
J: TRBJ2-1
V: TRBV29-1

DNA: TGTGCCAGCAGTGGCCGGGACCGTTCCTACGAGCAGTACTTC
CDR3: CASSGRDRSYEQYF
size: NA
D: NA
J: TRBJ2-7
V: TRBV6-5

DNA: TGTGCCAGTAGTAGGTGGGGGGATACGCAGTATTTT
CDR3: CASSRWGDTQYF
size: NA
D: NA
J: TRBJ2-3
V: TRBV19

DNA: TGTGCCAGTGGGGAGTCCGGGGCCAACGTCCTGACTTTC
CDR3: CASGESGANVLTF
size: NA
D: NA
J: TRBJ2-6
V: TRBV7-7

DNA: TGCGCCAGCAGCCAAGTCCCCTCTCCTATCGCAGATACGCAGTATTTT
CDR3: CASSQVPSPIADTQYF
size: NA
D: NA
J: TRBJ2-3
V: TRBV4-1

DNA: TGTGCCAGCAGCGTAGACAGATTCTACGAGCAGTACTTC
CDR3: CASSVDRFYEQYF
size: NA
D: NA
J: TRBJ2-7
V: TRBV7-9

DNA: TGTGCCAGCAGTGAAGTTCCGGCCGTCACGCCCCAGCATTTT
CDR3: CASSEVPAVTPQHF
size: few
D: NA
J: TRBJ1-5
V: TRBV2

DNA: TGTGCCAGCAGCTTAGGGCAGGGAGGCTACGAGCAGTACTTC
CDR3: CASSLGQGGYEQYF
size: NA
D: NA
J: TRBJ2-7
V: TRBV7-3

DNA: TGCGCCAGCAGCTTGGGCAGGGACGATGGCTACACCTTC
CDR3: CASSLGRDDGYTF
size: NA
D: NA
J: TRBJ1-2
V: TRBV5-1

DNA: TGCGCCAGCAGCCAAGATTGGCCCCTCTCTAGGACCCAGTACTTC
CDR3: CASSQDWPLSRTQYF
size: NA
D: NA
J: TRBJ2-5
V: TRBV4-1

DNA: TGTGCCAGCAGTTTATGGCCTACCGTGGGCGAGCAGTACTTC
CDR3: CASSLWPTVGEQYF
size: NA
D: NA
J: TRBJ2-7
V: TRBV27

DNA: TGTGCCAGCAGTGAACAGAGGTATTACACTGAAGCTTTCTTT
CDR3: CASSEQRYYTEAFF
size: NA
D: NA
J: TRBJ1-1
V: TRBV6-1

DNA: TGTGCCAGCAGCTTAGCCCAGGGAAATACGCAGTATTTT
CDR3: CASSLAQGNTQYF
size: NA
D: NA
J: TRBJ2-3
V: TRBV7-2

DNA: TGTGCCAGCAGTGAAGCAGAATTTCATCAGCCCCAGCATTTT
CDR3: CASSEAEFHQPQHF
size: NA
D: NA
J: TRBJ1-5
V: TRBV25-1

DNA: TGTGCCAGCGTCTGGGACGCCGGGGGAAAACTGTTTTTT
CDR3: CASVWDAGGKLFF
size: NA
D: NA
J: TRBJ1-4
V: TRBV7-2

DNA: TGTGCCAGCAGCTTAGGACAGTCCTACAATGAGCAGTTCTTC
CDR3: CASSLGQSYNEQFF
size: once
D: NA
J: TRBJ2-1
V: TRBV5-8

DNA: TGTGCCAGCAGTTTATGGGGGAGCTTTGGAATGGTATACAATGAGCAGTTCTTC
CDR3: CASSLWGSFGMVYNEQFF
size: NA
D: NA
J: TRBJ2-1
V: TRBV28

DNA: TGTGCCAGTACCGACCGGGACAGGGGGCCAGATACGCAGTATTTT
CDR3: CASTDRDRGPDTQYF
size: NA
D: TRBD1
J: TRBJ2-3
V: TRBV6-6

DNA: TGTGCCAGCTCACCGCCGGGACGGAACTACGAGCAGTACTTC
CDR3: CASSPPGRNYEQYF
size: NA
D: NA
J: TRBJ2-7
V: TRBV18

DNA: TGTGCCAGTAGGACTTTAACGGGAGATACGCAGTATTTT
CDR3: CASRTLTGDTQYF
size: NA
D: NA
J: TRBJ2-3
V: TRBV19

DNA: TGTGCCAGCAGTGGTCCCCTCAGGACCGCCTACGAGCAGTACTTC
CDR3: CASSGPLRTAYEQYF
size: few
D: NA
J: TRBJ2-7
V: TRBV11-2